This entry features one TCR beta chain sequence. Its antigen is still unknown. No much larger clonotype is one base removed from it; base qualities were not supplied. The entry originates in a study of blood T cell repertoires in COVID-19 (dated by TCRdb to the early 2020s). With respect to the entire study: Samples from collaborators originated in the United States, Italy and Spain and spanned both the acute and convalescent phases of COVID-19. Where HLA class I and class II types were available, the types were taken from metadata supplied by the sample provider, not from assay-based typing. The prospective study material was composed of cDNA or gDNA derived from T cells, B-cell-depleted T cells, or PBMCs. Nearly every sample came with metadata listing a de-identified subject ID, COVID-19 status, age in years and sex. Deeply sampled blood TCRbeta repertoires from subjects exposed to, actively infected with, or recovered from COVID-19 were included in the dataset. A freely available public database, intended as a resource for researchers studying the immune response to SARS-CoV-2, is where the repertoires were released. The samples were drawn from two sources: the first 160 participants of the ongoing ImmuneRACE study, and 950 to 1,500 subjects contributed by 6 global collaborators.

General study outcomes and caveats: Clinical and demographic metadata were provided uncurated, with the amount varying by source and participant.

The CDR3 runs 15 residues from the cysteine to the phenylalanine. CDR3 DNA is the only sequence kept; it has 45 bases, read in frame from the first base. The V and J ends are trimmed by 3 bases and 1 base, leaving 8 bases between them. The germline V gene encodes CDR1 SGHRS and CDR2 YFSETQ. TCRbeta CDR3 regions were amplified from genomic DNA by means of the immunoSEQ Assay, a bias-controlled multiplex PCR. In the paper's pipeline: Within the assay, amplification of reference gene primers was used to estimate how many nucleated cells each sample contained. To quantify the absolute abundance of each unique TCRbeta CDR3 rearrangement, sequence reads were collapsed and filtered. For each sample, productive Simpson clonality was calculated as the square root of Simpson's diversity index over productive rearrangements. The clones in this table, taken by TCRdb from immuneACCESS, are in-frame only. Not every clone is retained; where verified, under half of the shortfall comes from an unresolved V gene, and the cause of the rest is unknown. V and J calls and clone size come straight from that table; D and trimming were deduced from the DNA. The sample profile shows over 200,000 clones; 88% of them were found once. 0.9% to 1% of the sample rests with the top ten.

Samples from volunteer blood donors who had recovered from COVID-19 were contributed by a second Seattle source. Collaborating institutions collected whole blood in K2EDTA tubes following their own protocols. For TCRbeta analysis, collaborators shipped samples as frozen whole blood, isolated PBMCs, or DNA extracted from either of those sample types. The chain joins TRBV5-1 to TRBJ2-6, with the D gene too uncertain to name. The clonotype originates from a woman aged 40 to 55 who had recovered from COVID-19. The sequenced material came from peripheral blood. In nucleotides, the sequence is TGCGCCAGCAGCTCCTGGGCTTCTGGGGCCAACGTCCTGACTTTC. Its translation is CASSSWASGANVLTF. This CDR3, with the reference TRBV5-1 and TRBJ2-6 proteins standing in past its ends, gives the full variable domain KAGVTQTPRYLIKTRGQQVTLSCSPISGHRSVSWYQQTPGQGLQFLFEYFSETQRNKGNFPGRFSGRQFSNSRSEMNVSTLELGDSALYLCASSSWASGANVLTFGAGSRLTVL.